A single T cell receptor (beta chain) is shown here with its context. This sample is drawn from a study of blood T cell repertoires in COVID-19. Study summary: PBMCs, B-cell-depleted T cells, or T cells were the source of the cDNA or gDNA that made up the material.

V lost 6 bases to trimming and J lost 6 bases, with 20 bases between them. Germline V gives CDR1 SQVTM, CDR2 ANQGSEA. The CDR3 extends over 14 amino acids. In the authors' workflow: The assay estimated nucleated cells by amplifying reference gene primers. Repertoires were generated with immunoSEQ multiplex PCR, while TCRdb's copy carries only in-frame clones and drops some. That table furnishes V, J and clone size, whereas the DNA furnished D and trimming. Here the sample spans 110,000 to 150,000 clones, 75% to 90% being singletons. The sequence was obtained from a man aged 60 to 75 with active or convalescent COVID-19. Material: peripheral blood. This chain joins TRBV29-1 and TRBJ2-5; possible D gene TRBD1, 6 bases. The CDR3 region is CSVSKTDRGKTQYF. In DNA form, the CDR3 reads TGCAGCGTCTCGAAAACGGACAGAGGAAAGACCCAGTACTTC.